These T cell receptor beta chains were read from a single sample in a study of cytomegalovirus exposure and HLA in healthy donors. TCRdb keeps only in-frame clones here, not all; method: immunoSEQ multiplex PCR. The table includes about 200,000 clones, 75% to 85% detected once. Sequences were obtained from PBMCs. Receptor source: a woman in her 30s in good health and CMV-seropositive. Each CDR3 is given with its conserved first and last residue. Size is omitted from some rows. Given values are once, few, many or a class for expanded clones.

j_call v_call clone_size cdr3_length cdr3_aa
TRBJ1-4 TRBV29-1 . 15 CSVVWTANYGEKLFF
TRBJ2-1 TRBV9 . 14 CASSVRSSYNEQFF
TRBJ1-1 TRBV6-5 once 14 CASSASGVRTEAFF
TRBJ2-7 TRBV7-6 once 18 CASSPDDTSGRNWDEQYF
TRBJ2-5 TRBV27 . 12 CASSHQGETQYF
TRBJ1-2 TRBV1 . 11 CTSKGARGYTF
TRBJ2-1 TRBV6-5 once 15 CASSSSGRAFNEQFF
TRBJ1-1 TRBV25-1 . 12 CASRGQNTEAFF
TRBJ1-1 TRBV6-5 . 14 CASRPDRSNTEAFF
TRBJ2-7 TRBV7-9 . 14 CASSQNSLNYEQYF
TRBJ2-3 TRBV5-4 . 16 CASSLGTSGLGDTQYF
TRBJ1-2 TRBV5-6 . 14 CASSFGTGGRGYTF
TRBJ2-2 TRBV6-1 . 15 CASITRQVGAGELFF
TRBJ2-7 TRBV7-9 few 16 CASSLAGGRVAGEQYF
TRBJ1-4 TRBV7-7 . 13 CASSLGENEKLFF
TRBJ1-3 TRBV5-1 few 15 CASSSGTNEASTIYF
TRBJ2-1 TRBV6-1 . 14 CASTIVEPGNEQFF
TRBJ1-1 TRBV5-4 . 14 CASSQGTGNTEAFF
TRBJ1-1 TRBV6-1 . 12 CATNRGQGKAFF
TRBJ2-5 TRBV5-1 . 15 CASSLRTGRGETQYF
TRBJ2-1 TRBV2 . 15 CASRSVGQGGDEQFF
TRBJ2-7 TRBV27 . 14 CASRSGSEAYEQYF
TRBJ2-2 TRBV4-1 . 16 CASSQLLTSAGGELFF
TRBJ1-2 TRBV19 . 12 CASVGFYYGYTF
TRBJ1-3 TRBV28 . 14 CASRTGQGVNTIYF
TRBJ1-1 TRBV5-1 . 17 CASSLGGQGRMNTEAFF
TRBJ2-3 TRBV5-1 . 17 CASSLGLAGDGTDTQYF
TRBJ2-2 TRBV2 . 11 CASKLTGELFF
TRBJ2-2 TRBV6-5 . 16 CASSYSPGLHTGELFF
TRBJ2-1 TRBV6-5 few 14 CASSYRQNYNEQFF
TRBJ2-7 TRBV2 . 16 CASSITSGGARYEQYF
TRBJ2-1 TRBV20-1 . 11 CSVLTSAEQFF
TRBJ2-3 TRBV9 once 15 CASSVEERRTDTQYF
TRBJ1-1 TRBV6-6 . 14 CASNQQGADTEAFF
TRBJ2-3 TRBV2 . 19 CASRRLGRSGYDLTDTQYF
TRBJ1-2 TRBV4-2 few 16 CASSQDPGRGTYGYTF
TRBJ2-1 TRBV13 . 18 CASSSPQPVSVTYNEQFF
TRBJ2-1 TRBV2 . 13 CASSASREHEQFF
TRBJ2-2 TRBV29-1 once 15 CSVSVTGSNTGELFF
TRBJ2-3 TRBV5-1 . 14 CASSLGDWTDTQYF
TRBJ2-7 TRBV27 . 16 CASSWNGGEPAYEQYF